This T cell receptor (beta chain) was captured by sequencing in a study of shared clonotypes between healthy human individuals. Sequencing used immunoSEQ multiplex PCR; TCRdb keeps in-frame clones, though not all of them. The sample includes more than 2 million clones, approximately 95% seen only once; the top ten take 0.13%. The germline V gene has CDR1 SGHAT and CDR2 FQNNGV. Trimming stripped 2 bases from V and 0 bases from J, with 14 bases between. The CDR3 runs to 16 residues. The receptor comes from a man in his late teens or twenties in good health. The chain is built from TRBV11-2 and TRBJ2-7; weak D call: TRBD1 (6 bases). Sequencing used naive CD4+ T cells sorted from blood. Subset specified: CD45RA+ positively selected. The CDR3 loop reads CASSLRQGPTSYEQYF. The CDR3 DNA reads as TGTGCCAGCAGCTTACGGCAGGGGCCGACCTCCTACGAGCAGTACTTC. The variable domain in full, completed from reference TRBV11-2 and TRBJ2-7, reads EAGVAQSPRYKIIEKRQSVAFWCNPISGHATLYWYQQILGQGPKLLIQFQNNGVVDDSQLPKDRFSAERLKGVDSTLKIQPAKLEDSAVYLCASSLRQGPTSYEQYFGPGTRLTVT.